This T cell receptor beta chain was captured by sequencing in a study of low-dose radiotherapy and immunotherapy resistance in tumors (dated by TCRdb to 2022 to 2024). About the full investigation: Cohort 1 received 0.5 Gy per fraction every 2 weeks, with a prescribed total PTV dose of 6.5 Gy. Intravenous cyclophosphamide at 200 mg/m2 was administered every two weeks, one day ahead of each radiation and immunotherapy administration. Aspirin 300 mg was taken orally once daily by patients for four cycles, starting on cycle 1 day 1. Trial participants were not randomized into treatment groups. Cohort 2 received 1 Gy per fraction every two weeks, with a total of 13 Gy over 26 weeks. Eight patients were included in the translational analysis: three from the first dose cohort and the first five from the second dose cohort. Patients were given nivolumab as a 240 mg flat dose every two weeks and ipilimumab at 1 mg/kg every six weeks, with both drugs delivered intravenously.

Ends trimmed: V by 5 bases, J by 4 bases; bases unmatched to a gene: 8. From the germline V gene, CDR1 is SGHTA and CDR2 is FQGNSA. From the cysteine through the phenylalanine, the CDR3 covers 15 amino acids. Only the CDR3 region is kept as DNA, spanning 45 bases read in frame from base 1. The time point label here, explained by the study, means: after trial treatment. This specimen's treatment or condition label, per the study, means: LDRT plus nivolumab, ipilimumab, low-dose cyclophosphamide and aspirin (RACIN trial). The donors came from RACIN, which was a single-arm phase I dose-escalation trial that paired nivolumab and ipilimumab with aspirin, low-dose cyclophosphamide and low-dose radiotherapy. To be eligible, a patient needed to have an advanced solid tumor that was TIL-negative. This clonotype was detected ten times or more. Its antigen is still unknown. It has no much larger one-base neighbor in the sample; base qualities were not kept.

The sequencer was an Illumina HiSeq 2500. To make first-strand cDNA, Superscript III was used along with a set of TRAV- and TRBV-specific primers so that both the TCRalpha and TCRbeta chains were covered. TCRs were amplified with Phusion for approximately 18 PCR cycles, with a constant-region primer paired with the adapter attached to the V primers. Isolated mRNA was amplified with the MessageAmp II aRNA Amplification Kit, using a roughly 15-hour in vitro transcription at 37°C. The Dynabeads mRNA DIRECT Purification Kit was used to isolate mRNA for TCR sequencing. Indexed Illumina adapters were added in a second approximately 25-cycle Phusion PCR, and the resulting products were purified with AMPure XP beads. Concerning the study's data processing: Using custom Perl scripts, TCR sequences encoding the same protein were pooled, out-of-frame sequences were removed, and the abundance of each clonotype was computed. Any TCR sequence supported by only a single read was excluded from analysis. Shannon entropy, Gini index, clonality, richness, and the frequency of TCRs shared between repertoires were included as repertoire metrics. TCRdb handled the public reads itself, with Q25 trimming in fastp and clone calling in MiXCR, and kept productive beta chains. Entries are consolidated by CDR3 protein sequence, retaining the most common genes and DNA. TCRdb's processing, not the authors', yielded these V and J calls. Within this sample are under 95,000 distinct CDR3 sequences, with about 17% of them counted one time only. The top ten clonotypes cover over 1.2% of the sample.

The material sequenced was PBMCs, taken after low-dose radiotherapy plus immunotherapy. The TCR originated in a male donor with prostate cancer. This chain is built from TRBV7-2 and TRBJ1-3; TRBD1 aligns with 7 central bases. The CDR3 protein is CASSGATGFGNTIYF. Read as DNA, the sequence is TGTGCCAGCAGCGGAGCGACAGGGTTCGGAAACACCATATATTTT.